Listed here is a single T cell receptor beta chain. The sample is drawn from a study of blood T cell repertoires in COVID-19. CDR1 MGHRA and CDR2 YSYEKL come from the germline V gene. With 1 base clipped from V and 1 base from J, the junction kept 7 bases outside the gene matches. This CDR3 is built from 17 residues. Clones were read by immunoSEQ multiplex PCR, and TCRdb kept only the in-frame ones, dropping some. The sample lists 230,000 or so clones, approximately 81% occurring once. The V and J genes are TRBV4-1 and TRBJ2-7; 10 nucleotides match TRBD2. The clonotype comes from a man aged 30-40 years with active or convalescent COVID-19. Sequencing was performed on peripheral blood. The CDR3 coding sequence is TGCGCCAGCAGCCAAGTGGCACTAGCGGGGAGTTCCTACGAGCAGTACTTC. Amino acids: CASSQVALAGSSYEQYF.